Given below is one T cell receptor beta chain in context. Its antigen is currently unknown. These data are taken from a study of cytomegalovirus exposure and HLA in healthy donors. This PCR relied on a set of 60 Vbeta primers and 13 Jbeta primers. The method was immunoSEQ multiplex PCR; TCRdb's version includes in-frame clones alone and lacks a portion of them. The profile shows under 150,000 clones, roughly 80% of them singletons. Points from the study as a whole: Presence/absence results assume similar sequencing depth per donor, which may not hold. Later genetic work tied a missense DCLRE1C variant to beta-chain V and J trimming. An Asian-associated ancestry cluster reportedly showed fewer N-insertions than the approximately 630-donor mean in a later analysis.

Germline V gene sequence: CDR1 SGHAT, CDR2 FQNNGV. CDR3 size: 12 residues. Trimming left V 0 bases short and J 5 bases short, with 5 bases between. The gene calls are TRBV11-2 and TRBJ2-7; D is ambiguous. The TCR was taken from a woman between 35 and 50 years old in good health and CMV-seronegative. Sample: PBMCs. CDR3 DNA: TGTGCCAGCAGCTTAGAGTCTCACGAGCAGTACTTC. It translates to CASSLESHEQYF.